The clone carrying this TCR beta chain came up a few times. Its target is not known. The sample belongs to a study of post-analysis software for immune sequencing data. Whole-study context: Recorded subtypes: relapsing-remitting, secondary progressive, progressive-relapsing; some patients unannotated. The study, taken as a whole, reports: Controls showed lower frequencies than patients for five TRBV segments, and TRBV5-6, TRBV5-1 and TRBV20-1 were among these. With F measure, samples from one preparation batch clustered together strongly.

The TCR beta cDNA libraries carried unique molecular identifiers. TCRdb used MiXCR to reprocess the PCR reads, holding one entry per CDR3 protein. Among over 700,000 distinct CDR3 sequences listed, roughly 30% were seen once. The CDR3 spans 18 residues. Looked up from germline, CDR1 is KGHDR and CDR2 is SFDVKD. V lost 4 bases and J 2 bases, leaving 21 bases between the germline ends. The material sequenced was blood. This TCR was recovered from a girl aged 5-17 years with multiple sclerosis. The genes are TRBV24-1 and TRBJ2-3; tentatively, D is TRBD2 (6 bases). The DNA for the CDR3 is TGTGCCACCAGTGACCCTGGGGACTCCAAGGTCCCCACAGATACGCAGTATTTT. It encodes CATSDPGDSKVPTDTQYF.